Following are 20 T cell receptor beta chains from one sample sequenced in a study of T cells in women clearing cervical HPV infection. TCRdb's table, derived via immunoSEQ multiplex PCR, lists solely in-frame clones and lacks some. This table lists some 40,000 clones. Input material: blood buffy coat. These receptors all stem from a woman aged 18-69 years with a cervical HPV16 infection that either progressed to CIN3+ or cleared (not recorded which).

A word on this clone: The read is 3 residues too short to cover the CDR3 end, so that end is filled in from the germline J gene. This rearrangement joins TRBV19 to TRBJ1-4, with 7 bases lining up with TRBD1. Germline CDR1 LNHDA, CDR2 SQIVND (reference sequence). This CDR3 region has 16 residues. The DNA read from the CDR3 is TGTGCCAGTAGTACCCCGGGCAGGGGGGAGAATTCACCA. Amino acid sequence: CASSTPGRGENSP. The whole CDR3 reads CASSTPGRGENSPLFF.

About this clone itself: The CDR3 end falls 3 residues outside the read, so it is completed with the germline J gene. V and J are TRBV20-1 and TRBJ2-2, with 10 nucleotides matching TRBD1. The CDR3 is made up of 14 amino acids. Trimming at V came to 6 bases and at J to 8 bases, leaving 9 bases not matched to a gene. CDR1 and CDR2 from the germline V gene are DFQATT and SNEGSKA (reference sequence). The sequenced part of the CDR3 DNA is TGCAGTGCCGGGACAGGGGCCGAAGGGGGGGAG. Amino acids: CSAGTGAEGGE. The complete CDR3 protein is CSAGTGAEGGELFF.

On this clone: Other DNA sequences of this sample code for an identical CDR3. This CDR3 reads CASSSGATVAFF. The CDR3 bases that were read are TGTGCCAGCAGTAGCGGGGCTACGGTG. The V gene is TRBV2, the J gene TRBJ1-1, with D possibly TRBD1 on 5 matching bases. Sequencing ends 3 residues short of the CDR3 end; the germline J gene provides the rest. The CDR3 consists of 12 residues. Per germline, CDR1 SNHLY and CDR2 FYNNEI.

Concerning this clone: Read data end 3 residues before the CDR3 end; the end is taken from the germline J gene. V gene TRBV20-1 combines with J gene TRBJ2-7; 7 bases align to TRBD1. The V gene end was trimmed by 4 bases and the J gene end by 2 bases; junction bases not matched to a gene: 8. The CDR3 contains 14 residues. In germline, CDR1 is DFQATT, CDR2 SNEGSKA (reference sequence). The sequenced part of the CDR3 DNA is TGCAGTGCTAAAAATCGGGACAGCACCTACGAG. This encodes CSAKNRDSTYE. The entire CDR3 protein reads CSAKNRDSTYEQYF.

Note on this clone: The CDR3 end falls 3 residues outside the read, so it is completed with the germline J gene. This chain links TRBV7-9 with TRBJ2-7; D call uncertain. CDR1 is SEHNR and CDR2 is FQNEAQ in the germline V gene (reference sequence). The CDR3 covers 13 residues. Trimming cost V 3 bases and J 3 bases, with 9 bases left between them. The CDR3 DNA, read in part, is TGTGCCAGCAGCTTCGACTTAAACTACGAG. Encoded protein: CASSFDLNYE. The CDR3 in full is CASSFDLNYEQYF.

About this clone itself: The CDR3 end lies 3 residues beyond the end of the read and is filled in from the germline J gene. The chain is built from TRBV5-1 and TRBJ2-1, with 8 bases that match TRBD1. CDR1 is SGHRS, CDR2 YFSETQ, per germline. CDR3 length: 15 amino acids. V shed 3 bases, J shed 3 bases, and the junction held 5 bases outside the gene matches. The CDR3 loop is CASSWDRNVYNEQFF. CDR3 DNA, as far as it was read: TGCGCCAGCAGCTGGGACAGGAACGTCTACAATGAG.

For this clone: The read ends 3 residues early relative to the CDR3; the germline J gene fills the gap. The rearrangement links TRBV20-1 to TRBJ2-5, with 9 nucleotides matching TRBD1. Per germline, CDR1 DFQATT and CDR2 SNEGSKA (reference sequence). The CDR3 sequence is 16 residues long. Trimming cost V 0 bases and J 2 bases; bases outside gene matches: 7. The CDR3 here is CSARDLDRGIQETQYF. CDR3 DNA, as far as it was read: TGCAGTGCTAGAGACCTCGACAGGGGGATTCAAGAGACC.

Turning to this clone: The missing CDR3 end, 3 residues past where the read stops, is filled in from the germline J gene. The V and J genes are TRBV19 and TRBJ1-5, with 12 bases lining up with TRBD1. V gave up 7 bases and J gave up 6 bases; unmatched junction bases: 10. The germline gives CDR1 LNHDA, CDR2 SQIVND (reference sequence). This CDR3 contains 16 residues. The CDR3 bases that were read are TGTGCCAGTAAAAGGGACAGGGGGCGATGGGGTCAGCCC. Translation gives CASKRDRGRWGQP. The whole CDR3 sequence reads CASKRDRGRWGQPQHF.

Concerning this clone itself: Read sequence stops 3 residues before the CDR3 end, and the germline J gene provides the missing end. The chain has TRBV5-1 and TRBJ2-2; D remains ambiguous. The ends were cut back, 7 bases at V and 0 bases at J, with 13 bases in the middle. CDR3 length equals 15 residues. The germline V gene encodes CDR1 SGHRS and CDR2 YFSETQ. CDR3: CASGPAAANTGELFF. Incomplete CDR3 DNA: TGCGCCAGCGGGCCGGCAGCCGCGAACACCGGGGAG.

As regards this clone: The DNA ends 3 residues before the CDR3 does, and the rest of the CDR3 is filled in from the germline J gene. This chain uses TRBV20-1 with TRBJ2-5; D not certain. The germline V gene has CDR1 DFQATT and CDR2 SNEGSKA (reference sequence). The CDR3 runs 12 residues. V was clipped by 3 bases and J by 3 bases, with 8 bases between them. CDR3 sequence: CSASCREETQYF. CDR3 DNA (partial): TGCAGTGCTAGCTGCCGGGAAGAGACC.

About this clone: The DNA ends 3 residues before the CDR3 does, and the rest of the CDR3 is filled in from the germline J gene. This CDR3 is also generated by other DNA sequences in the sample. The chain links TRBV18 to TRBJ1-2; D gene uncertain. CDR3 length equals 13 residues. With 1 base removed from V and 6 bases from J, the gap between germline ends came to 9 bases. The germline gives CDR1 KGHSH, CDR2 LQKENI. Incomplete CDR3 DNA: TGTGCCAGCTCACCACGGCAGGAGGATGGC. Amino acid sequence: CASSPRQEDG. The whole CDR3 region reads CASSPRQEDGYTF.

Points on this clone: The read terminates 3 residues before the CDR3 end, so the remaining end is supplied by the germline J gene. The rearrangement joins TRBV5-5 to TRBJ2-1; D gene uncertain. The V gene lost 1 base and the J gene lost 8 bases, with 10 bases spanning the gap. The CDR3 length is 13 residues. In germline, CDR1 is SGHKS, CDR2 YYEKEE (reference sequence). CDR3 sequence reads: CASSLITRDEQFF. The part of the CDR3 DNA that was read is TGTGCCAGCAGCTTGATTACACGGGATGAG.

A remark on this clone: The DNA ends 3 residues before the CDR3 does, and the rest of the CDR3 is filled in from the germline J gene. The chain is built from TRBV20-1 and TRBJ2-3; the D gene is possibly TRBD1 (6 bases). Germline-derived CDR1 and CDR2 are DFQATT and SNEGSKA (reference sequence). This CDR3 contains 16 residues. CDR3 DNA, as far as it was read: TGCAGTGCGAATAGCCCAGGCAGGGGCGGACAAGAGACG. Translating gives CSANSPGRGGQET. The whole CDR3 sequence reads CSANSPGRGGQETQYF.

Regarding this clone: The DNA ends 3 residues before the CDR3 does, and the rest of the CDR3 is filled in from the germline J gene. The rearrangement uses TRBV7-9 and TRBJ1-2; D unclear. Germline values: CDR1 SEHNR, CDR2 FQNEAQ (reference sequence). The length of the CDR3 is 14 residues. CDR3 sequence: CASSSPGSPYDYTF. CDR3 DNA, as far as it was read: TGTGCCAGCAGCTCCCCGGGTTCCCCCTACGAC.

In the case of this clone: The observed sequence ends 3 residues before the CDR3 terminus, with the missing tail filled in from the germline J gene. The chain employs TRBV20-1 and TRBJ1-2, with 7 nucleotides matching TRBD1. Germline CDR1 DFQATT, CDR2 SNEGSKA (reference sequence). The CDR3 contains 13 residues. Germline trimming cut 4 bases from V and 5 bases from J; bases unmatched to any gene: 7. CDR3 amino acids: CSATGTATYGYTF. The sequenced CDR3 bases are TGCAGTGCTACCGGGACAGCTACTTATGGC.

As to this clone: Read sequence stops 3 residues before the CDR3 end, and the germline J gene provides the missing end. This rearrangement joins TRBV4-1 to TRBJ2-7; the D gene is possibly TRBD2 (7 bases). V lost 2 bases to trimming and J lost 0 bases, with 17 bases between them. This CDR3 contains 17 residues. Germline lookup yields CDR1 MGHRA and CDR2 YSYEKL. CDR3 residues: CASSQPGAGADSYEQYF. CDR3 bases read: TGCGCCAGCAGCCAACCCGGCGCGGGGGCGGACTCCTACGAG.

A note on this clone: The observed sequence ends 3 residues before the CDR3 terminus, with the missing tail filled in from the germline J gene. The V call is TRBV12-3 or TRBV12-4, the J call TRBJ2-5, with TRBD1 identical over 7 bases. This CDR3 is 18 amino acids long. V lost 5 bases and J lost 0; bases outside the gene matches: 15. The CDR3 DNA, read in part, is TGTGCCAGCAGTAAGAACAGGGGCCTAACTCCGTACCAAGAGACC. Translation gives CASSKNRGLTPYQET. The whole CDR3 region reads CASSKNRGLTPYQETQYF.

Turning to this clone: Read sequence stops 3 residues before the CDR3 end, and the germline J gene provides the missing end. The chain recombines TRBV5-1 with TRBJ1-4; 9 bases align to TRBD1. Germline CDR1 is SGHRS and CDR2 is YFSETQ. V was pared by 2 bases and J by 5 bases, with 7 bases of the junction left unmatched. The CDR3 is 16 residues long. The CDR3 spells CASSFGPGQGNEKLFF. CDR3 DNA (partial): TGCGCCAGCAGCTTTGGGCCGGGACAGGGAAATGAAAAA. The full variable domain, completed using reference TRBV5-1 and TRBJ1-4, is KAGVTQTPRYLIKTRGQQVTLSCSPISGHRSVSWYQQTPGQGLQFLFEYFSETQRNKGNFPGRFSGRQFSNSRSEMNVSTLELGDSALYLCASSFGPGQGNEKLFFGSGTQLSVL.

With regard to this clone: Read data end 3 residues before the CDR3 end; the end is taken from the germline J gene. V usage is TRBV11-3 and J usage is TRBJ1-5; perhaps TRBD1 as D (5 bases). V was shortened by 2 bases and J by 9 bases, with 14 bases between the two germline ends. Germline values: CDR1 SGHNT, CDR2 YENEEA. The CDR3 sequence is 14 residues long. The covered CDR3 bases are TGTGCCAGCAGCTTAAAAGCTAGCGGGGGGCCC. Translating gives CASSLKASGGP. The entire CDR3 sequence reads CASSLKASGGPQHF.

Remarks on this clone: With the read ending 3 residues before the CDR3 end, the germline J gene is used to fill in that end. The chain uses TRBV7-3 and TRBJ2-7, with D possibly TRBD1 on 6 matching bases. Trimming removed 3 bases from V and 2 bases from J, with 14 bases in between. This CDR3 has 15 residues. CDR1 SGHTA and CDR2 FQGTGA come from the germline V gene. The CDR3 sequence: CASSFPPQGPYEQYF. CDR3 DNA, as far as it was read: TGTGCCAGCAGCTTCCCACCACAGGGACCCTACGAG. The full variable domain, in which reference TRBV7-3 and TRBJ2-7 provide the parts outside the CDR3, is GAGVSQTPSNKVTEKGKYVELRCDPISGHTALYWYRQSLGQGPEFLIYFQGTGAADDSGLPNDRFFAVRPEGSVSTLKIQRTERGDSAVYLCASSFPPQGPYEQYFGPGTRLTVT.